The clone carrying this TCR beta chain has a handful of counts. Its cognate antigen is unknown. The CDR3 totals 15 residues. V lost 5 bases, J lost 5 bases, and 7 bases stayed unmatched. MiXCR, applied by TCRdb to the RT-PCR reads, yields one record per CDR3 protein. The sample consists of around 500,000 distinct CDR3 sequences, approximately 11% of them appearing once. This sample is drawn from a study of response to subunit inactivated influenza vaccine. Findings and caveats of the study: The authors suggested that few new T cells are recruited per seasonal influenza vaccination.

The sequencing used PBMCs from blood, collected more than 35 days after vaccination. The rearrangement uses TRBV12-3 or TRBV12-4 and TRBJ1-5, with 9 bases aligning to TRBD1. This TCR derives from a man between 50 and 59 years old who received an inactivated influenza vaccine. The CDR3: CASSPGTGPDQPQHF. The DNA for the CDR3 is TGTGCCAGCAGTCCGGGGACAGGGCCTGATCAGCCCCAGCATTTT.